Following are 19 T cell receptor beta chains from one sample sequenced in a study of blood T cell repertoires in COVID-19. Assay: immunoSEQ multiplex PCR; the TCRdb copy retains only in-frame clones and omits some. The table records over 55,000 clones, approximately 85% of them present only once. Sequenced material: peripheral blood. All receptors derive from a man aged 50-60 years with acute or convalescent COVID-19.

The chain uses TRBV19 and TRBJ1-2, with D possibly TRBD1 on 6 matching bases. This CDR3 is built from 13 residues. The V end lost 4 bases, the J end lost 6 bases, and 12 bases lay between the germline ends. Germline V gene data show CDR1 as LNHDA and CDR2 as SQIVND (reference sequence). This CDR3 is CASSTLQGNGYTF. The CDR3 DNA reads TGTGCCAGTAGTACGTTACAGGGAAATGGCTACACCTTC.

The chain couples TRBV30 to TRBJ2-5; 7 bases align to TRBD2. V lost 0 bases, J lost 4 bases, and 8 bases stayed unmatched. The CDR3 covers 15 residues. Germline loops: CDR1 GTSNPN, CDR2 SVGIG (reference sequence). CDR3 loop: CAWSVRLALTETQYF. The CDR3 nucleotides are TGTGCCTGGAGTGTACGACTAGCCCTCACAGAGACCCAGTACTTC.

V is TRBV28 and J is TRBJ2-5; TRBD1 might be the D (5 bases). Trimming took off 2 bases at V and 1 base at J, with 17 bases between the two ends. This CDR3 is 17 amino acids long. Per the germline V gene, CDR1 is MDHEN and CDR2 is SYDVKM. The CDR3 loop reads CASSLAPQDPLQETQYF. The CDR3 DNA follows: TGTGCCAGCAGTTTAGCCCCACAGGACCCCCTCCAAGAGACCCAGTACTTC.

CDR3 loop: CASSPRVRGERSSTDTQYF. Written as DNA, the CDR3 is TGTGCCAGCAGTCCTCGGGTGCGGGGGGAAAGATCTAGCACAGATACGCAGTATTTT. The chain combines TRBV7-8 with TRBJ2-3; 8 positions match TRBD2. The CDR3 contains 19 residues. CDR1 SGHVS and CDR2 FQNEAQ come from the germline V gene. V shed 6 bases and J 0 bases; nucleotides not matched to a gene: 17.

This clone is judged medium-sized (0.01 to 0.1%). The CDR3 loop is CASSSRTTGGESYTF. DNA for the CDR3: TGTGCCAGCAGCTCACGGACAACGGGGGGGGAGAGCTACACCTTC. This rearrangement joins TRBV7-2 to TRBJ1-2; D may be TRBD1 (5 bases). The CDR3 spans 15 residues. The germline gives CDR1 SGHTA, CDR2 FQGNSA. Trimming removed 4 bases from V and 9 bases from J, with 21 bases in between. The complete variable domain, with remaining parts taken from reference TRBV7-2 and TRBJ1-2, reads GAGVSQSPSNKVTEKGKDVELRCDPISGHTALYWYRQSLGQGLEFLIYFQGNSAPDKSGLPSDRFSAERTGGSVSTLTIQRTQQEDSAVYLCASSSRTTGGESYTFGSGTRLTVV.

The chain couples TRBV18 to TRBJ1-1; possible D gene TRBD1, 5 bases. The CDR3 has 13 residues. V was shortened by 3 bases and J by 5 bases, with 10 bases between the two germline ends. CDR1 is KGHSH and CDR2 is LQKENI in the germline V gene. The CDR3 DNA is TGTGCCAGCTCACCCCCAGGGAAAACTGAAGCTTTCTTT. This gives the protein CASSPPGKTEAFF. Together with reference TRBV18 and TRBJ1-1, the CDR3 gives the full variable domain: NAGVMQNPRHLVRRRGQEARLRCSPMKGHSHVYWYRQLPEEGLKFMVYLQKENIIDESGMPKERFSAEFPKEGPSILRIQQVVRGDSAAYFCASSPPGKTEAFFGQGTRLTVV.

The rearrangement uses TRBV4-2 and TRBJ1-4; D gene uncertain. This CDR3 region has 14 residues. CDR1 is LGHNA, CDR2 YNFKEQ, per germline. Trimming stripped 1 base from V and 8 bases from J, with 11 bases between. As DNA, the CDR3 is TGTGCCAGCAGCCAAGGAGGGTCAATCGAAAAACTGTTTTTT. Translation: CASSQGGSIEKLFF.

In DNA, the CDR3 is TGTGCCAGTAGTACTCGGAGGGCCGATACGCAGTATTTT. Protein sequence: CASSTRRADTQYF. This chain uses TRBV19 with TRBJ2-3; D possibly corresponds to TRBD2 (6 bases). Germline V gene lookup returns CDR1 LNHDA and CDR2 SQIVND (reference sequence). The V gene lost 4 bases and the J gene lost 6 bases, with 11 bases spanning the gap. The CDR3 runs to 13 residues.

The chain uses TRBV3-1 (or the pseudogene TRBV3-2) and TRBJ1-4; 9 bases map to TRBD1. Germline V gene lookup returns CDR1 LGHDT and CDR2 YNNKEL (reference sequence). The trim removed 6 bases at V and 2 bases at J, leaving 7 bases unmatched. The CDR3 totals 16 residues. This chain's CDR3 is CASSRQGEATNEKLFF. The CDR3, as DNA: TGTGCCAGCAGTCGACAGGGGGAGGCGACTAATGAAAAACTGTTTTTT.

The genes are TRBV6-5 and TRBJ1-1; D is perhaps TRBD1 (5 bases). In germline, CDR1 is MNHEY, CDR2 SVGAGI. This CDR3 is built from 15 residues. V was trimmed by 7 bases and J by 5 bases, leaving 20 bases between them. CDR3 in DNA: TGTGCCAGCAATAGGGAGGGGCTATCCTGGACTGAAGCTTTCTTT. It translates to CASNREGLSWTEAFF.

V is TRBV9 and J is TRBJ1-6, with D uncertain. Trimming pared 4 bases from V and 10 bases from J, leaving 18 bases between. The CDR3 is made up of 15 amino acids. Germline V CDR1 and CDR2: SGDLS, YYNGEE. The CDR3 bases are TGTGCCAGCAGCCCACAACCACGGGGAGACTCACCCCTCCACTTT. This codes for CASSPQPRGDSPLHF. The full variable domain, in which reference TRBV9 and TRBJ1-6 provide the parts outside the CDR3, is DSGVTQTPKHLITATGQRVTLRCSPRSGDLSVYWYQQSLDQGLQFLIQYYNGEERAKGNILERFSAQQFPDLHSELNLSSLELGDSALYFCASSPQPRGDSPLHFGNGTRLTVT.

This chain links TRBV4-1 with TRBJ2-5, with 15 bases fitting TRBD2. This CDR3 has 19 amino acids. Germline values: CDR1 MGHRA, CDR2 YSYEKL. Unmatched junction bases numbered 8, after V lost 3 bases and J lost 0 bases. DNA for the CDR3: TGCGCCAGCAGCCATCCCGGACTAGCGGGGGGGCCGAACCAAGAGACCCAGTACTTC. Protein sequence: CASSHPGLAGGPNQETQYF.

In this sample, this clone turned up once. V usage is TRBV4-2 and J usage is TRBJ2-7; a possible D gene is TRBD2 (6 bases). The CDR3 is made up of 16 amino acids. Germline V gene lookup returns CDR1 LGHNA and CDR2 YNFKEQ. Trimming left V 3 bases short and J 2 bases short, with 17 bases between. The CDR3 DNA follows: TGTGCCAGCAGCCACGCTCCGCGGGGCAAACCCTACGAGCAGTACTTC. Protein sequence: CASSHAPRGKPYEQYF.

The J gene is TRBJ2-3, the V gene TRBV19, with 7 bases identical to TRBD2. The CDR3 is made up of 16 amino acids. Unmatched junction bases numbered 11, after V lost 6 bases and J lost 2 bases. Per the germline V gene, CDR1 is LNHDA and CDR2 is SQIVND (reference sequence). Here the CDR3 DNA reads TGTGCCAGTAGCGACCCCAGCGGGGTGCTCACAGATACGCAGTATTTT. Translated: CASSDPSGVLTDTQYF.

The chain couples TRBV6-5 to TRBJ2-7; 10 bases are shared with TRBD1. The CDR3 spans 15 residues. Germline V gene data show CDR1 as MNHEY and CDR2 as SVGAGI. V was clipped by 10 bases and J by 3 bases; unmatched bases: 12. CDR3 amino acids: CATRQGAQGVYEQYF. CDR3 nucleotide sequence: TGTGCCACACGACAGGGGGCGCAGGGGGTCTACGAGCAGTACTTC.

This rearrangement joins TRBV5-1 to TRBJ2-3, with D hard to call. The CDR3 contains 14 residues. Looked up from germline, CDR1 is SGHRS and CDR2 is YFSETQ. With 1 base removed from V and 0 bases from J, the gap between germline ends came to 6 bases. The DNA of the CDR3 is TGCGCCAGCAGCTTGCTCGGGAGCACAGATACGCAGTATTTT. It translates to CASSLLGSTDTQYF.

The chain joins TRBV6-5 to TRBJ1-5, with TRBD1 matching 7 bases. CDR1 and CDR2 from the germline V gene are MNHEY and SVGAGI. V was clipped by 5 bases and J by 7 bases; unmatched bases: 2. The CDR3 has 12 residues. CDR3 bases: TGTGCCAGCAGTACCAGGGGGCAGCCCCAGCATTTT. Protein: CASSTRGQPQHF.

The gene calls are TRBV9 and TRBJ1-5; TRBD1 agrees at 8 bases. CDR1 and CDR2 (germline): SGDLS, YYNGEE. J was trimmed by 0 bases and V by 4 bases; bases with no gene match: 15. The CDR3 consists of 19 residues. This CDR3 reads CASSQGEGTGLYSNQPQHF. CDR3 in DNA: TGTGCCAGCAGCCAGGGGGAGGGGACAGGACTTTATAGCAATCAGCCCCAGCATTTT.

J is TRBJ2-2 and V is TRBV4-1; 12 nucleotides match TRBD2. The CDR3 is made up of 16 amino acids. V gave up 3 bases and J gave up 5 bases; unmatched junction bases: 4. The germline V gene encodes CDR1 MGHRA and CDR2 YSYEKL. CDR3 sequence (DNA): TGCGCCAGCAGCCACCTAGCGGGGGGGGTTACCGGGGAGCTGTTTTTT. This encodes CASSHLAGGVTGELFF.